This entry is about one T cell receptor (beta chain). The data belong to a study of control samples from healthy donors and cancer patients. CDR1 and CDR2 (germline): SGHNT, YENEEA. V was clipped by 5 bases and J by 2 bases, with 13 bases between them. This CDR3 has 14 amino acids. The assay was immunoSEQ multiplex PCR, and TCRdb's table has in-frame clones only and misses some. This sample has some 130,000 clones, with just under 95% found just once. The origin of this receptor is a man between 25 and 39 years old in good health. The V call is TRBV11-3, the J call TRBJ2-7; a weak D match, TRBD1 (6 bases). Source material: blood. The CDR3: CASSPPGTPYEQYF. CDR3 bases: TGTGCCAGCAGCCCCCCCGGGACACCCTACGAGCAGTACTTC. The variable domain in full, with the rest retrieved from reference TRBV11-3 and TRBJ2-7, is EAGVVQSPRYKIIEKKQPVAFWCNPISGHNTLYWYLQNLGQGPELLIRYENEEAVDDSQLPKDRFSAERLKGVDSTLKIQPAELGDSAVYLCASSPPGTPYEQYFGPGTRLTVT.